Listed below are T cell receptor beta chains from one sample, sequenced in a study of tumor-infiltrating lymphocytes in primary liver carcinoma. TCRdb re-called the multiplex PCR reads with MiXCR, one entry per CDR3 protein. The sample lists about 320,000 distinct CDR3 sequences, 55% to 65% occurring once. Sequencing was carried out using peripheral blood. All receptors come from a man aged 40-50 years with primary liver carcinoma and hepatitis B virus infection. Each CDR3 is given with its conserved first and last residue. The D gene is left open where the match is weak. Rows give clone size only sometimes, using once, few, many, or a class for an expanded clone.

>NA|TRBV7-9|TRBD1|TRBJ2-3
TGTGCCAGCAGCACCCGACAGGGGGTGACAGATACGCAGTATTTT
CASSTRQGVTDTQYF
>NA|TRBV6-1|TRBD2|TRBJ2-7
TGTCCCAGCCTCGGGACTAGCGGCGCGAGCTCCTACGAGCAGTACTTC
CPSLGTSGASSYEQYF
>NA|TRBV11-2|NA|TRBJ2-5
TGTACCAGCAGCCCCGGGTACCAAGAGACCCAGTACTTC
CTSSPGYQETQYF
>NA|TRBV7-9|NA|TRBJ2-7
TGTGCCAGCAGCTCCCTGCAGGGACCGTCGTACGAGCAGTACTTC
CASSSLQGPSYEQYF
>many|TRBV20-1|TRBD1|TRBJ2-7
TGCAGTGCAACCCCGGGACAGGGATCCTACGAGCAGTACTTC
CSATPGQGSYEQYF
>many|TRBV4-2|TRBD2|TRBJ2-1
TGTGCCAGCAGCCAAGCTAGCGGGGGTGTCAGCTCCTACAATGAGCAGTTCTTC
CASSQASGGVSSYNEQFF
>NA|TRBV10-3|TRBD1|TRBJ1-5
TGTGCCATCAGTGGACAGGGCCCGGGGGGCAATCAGCCCCAGCATTTT
CAISGQGPGGNQPQHF
>NA|TRBV5-5|TRBD1|TRBJ1-1
TGTGCCAGCAGCTTGTTCGGGACAGGGGGTACTGAAGCTTTATTT
CASSLFGTGGTEALF
>NA|TRBV7-9|TRBD1|TRBJ2-1
TGTGCCAGCAGCCCGCGACAGGGCAATGAGCAGTTCTTC
CASSPRQGNEQFF
>NA|TRBV7-8|TRBD2|TRBJ2-5
TGTGCCAGCAGCCTCCTAGCGGGAGGGCGCACCGAGGCCCAGTACTTC
CASSLLAGGRTEAQYF
>few|TRBV10-3|NA|TRBJ1-3
TGTGCCACCGGACCGAACTCTGGAAACACCATATATTTT
CATGPNSGNTIYF
>many|TRBV29-1|NA|TRBJ2-1
TGCAGCGCAAATAGCGCCAGCTCCTACAATGAGCAGTTCTTC
CSANSASSYNEQFF
>NA|TRBV5-1|NA|TRBJ2-4
TGCGCCACCGTATTGGGGGATAACATTCAGTACTTC
CATVLGDNIQYF
>many|TRBV13|NA|TRBJ1-6
TGTGCCAGCAGCTCCCCGGAAGGGGATGGGAGTTCACCCCTCCACTTT
CASSSPEGDGSSPLHF
>few|TRBV30|NA|TRBJ1-1
TGTGCCTGGAGTGGGCAGGGTCGTGGCACTGAAGCTTTCTTT
CAWSGQGRGTEAFF
>many|TRBV5-4|NA|TRBJ2-1
TGTGCCAGCAGCTCCCAAAACAATGAGCAGTTCTTC
CASSSQNNEQFF
>many|TRBV6-6|NA|TRBJ1-1
TGTGCCAGCAGTTACAACAGGTGGAACACTGAAGCTTTCTTT
CASSYNRWNTEAFF
>NA|TRBV11-1|NA|TRBJ1-1
TGTGCCAGCAGCTTAGAAGGAAGTGCCACTGAAGCTCTCTTT
CASSLEGSATEALF
>NA|TRBV5-1|NA|TRBJ2-2
TGCGCCAGCAGCTTGGAGGCCTCAAACACCGGGGAGCTGTTTTTT
CASSLEASNTGELFF
>NA|TRBV18|TRBD2|TRBJ2-1
TGTGCCAGCTCACCACCGACTAGCGGGATAGGTAATGAGCAGTTCTTC
CASSPPTSGIGNEQFF
>NA|TRBV11-3|NA|TRBJ2-5
TGTGTCAGCAGCTTAGAATGGGAGACCGAGTACTTC
CVSSLEWETEYF
>NA|TRBV13|TRBD1|TRBJ2-1
TGTGCCAGCAGCTTCTACAGGGGAAATGATCAGTTCTTC
CASSFYRGNDQFF
>few|TRBV20-1|TRBD2|TRBJ2-3
TGCAGTGCTCGAAGAAGCGGGAGGGCCCTTACAGATACGCAGTATTTT
CSARRSGRALTDTQYF
>few|TRBV12-5|NA|TRBJ2-3
TGTGCTAGTGGTTTGGATATACAGGGACCGAACACAGATACGCAGTATTTT
CASGLDIQGPNTDTQYF
>few|TRBV5-6|NA|TRBJ1-1
TGTGCCAGCAGCTTGCGGTCCGGGAACACTGAAGCTTTCTTT
CASSLRSGNTEAFF
>few|TRBV14|NA|TRBJ1-2
TGTGCCAGCAGCCAAGAAGGACAGCTATATGGCTACACCTTC
CASSQEGQLYGYTF
>once|TRBV11-1|TRBD1|TRBJ2-7
TGTGCCAGCACCGACACCGAGACAGGGTACGAGCTGTACTTC
CASTDTETGYELYF
>NA|TRBV5-6|TRBD1|TRBJ2-3
TGTGCCAGCAGCCGTGACAGGGGGTTTGCTAGCACAGATACGCAGTATTTT
CASSRDRGFASTDTQYF
>NA|TRBV5-1|NA|TRBJ1-1
TGCGCCAGCAGCACCGGGGCGGGGGATCTCACTGAAGTCTTCTTT
CASSTGAGDLTEVFF
>NA|TRBV5-1|TRBD1|TRBJ2-7
TGCGCCAGCAAAGGACAGGGGTCTGTGTACGAGCAGTACTTC
CASKGQGSVYEQYF
>NA|TRBV7-2|NA|TRBJ2-3
TGTGCCAGCAGCTTAGACGCAGGGAATACGCAGTATTTT
CASSLDAGNTQYF
>many|TRBV29-1|TRBD2|TRBJ2-1
TGCAGCGTTGGGCGGACTAGCGGGAACTACAATGAGCAGTTCTTC
CSVGRTSGNYNEQFF
>NA|TRBV6-1|TRBD2|TRBJ2-1
TGTGCCAGCAGCGATAGCGGGAGGAGCAATGAGCAGTTCTTC
CASSDSGRSNEQFF
>NA|TRBV29-1|NA|TRBJ1-5
TGTAGCGTTGCTTGGGGAAATAGCAATCATCCCCAGCATTTT
CSVAWGNSNHPQHF
>NA|TRBV5-1|NA|TRBJ2-2
TGCGCCATCAGTATTAGGGGAACCGGGGAGCTGTTTTTT
CAISIRGTGELFF
>medium-sized|TRBV29-1|TRBD2|TRBJ2-1
TGCAGCGTCCCTAGCGGGAGTCTTGAGCAGTTCTTC
CSVPSGSLEQFF
>NA|TRBV5-5|TRBD1|TRBJ1-2
TGTGCCAGCAGCTACGGACAGGGGGCTTATGGCAACACCTTC
CASSYGQGAYGNTF
>many|TRBV28|NA|TRBJ2-7
TGTGCCAGCAGGGATCACTACGAGCAGTACTTC
CASRDHYEQYF